Each of the 25 T cell receptor beta chains below was sequenced from the same sample in a study of T-cell memory formation after mild COVID-19. TCRdb processed the 5' RACE reads anew with MiXCR; each CDR3 protein has one entry. Counted here are about 400,000 distinct CDR3 sequences, under 25% occurring once; the ten biggest clones make up around 13%. Sequenced sample: PBMCs or a T cell subset sorted from them (not recorded which). Receptors were obtained from an adult woman who had mild COVID-19 (a few samples of this study predate the infection). Cell type and time point are not known.

Ten or more counts support this clonotype. The chain has TRBV30 and TRBJ2-3; TRBD1 is a possible D gene (6 bases). This CDR3 has 15 residues. Germline CDR1 reads GTSNPN; CDR2 reads SVGIG (reference sequence). The ends were cut back, 1 base at V and 5 bases at J, with 16 bases in the middle. The DNA for the CDR3 is TGTGCCTGGAGTGCACAGACAGGATGGGGAGATACGCAGTATTTT. It is translated as CAWSAQTGWGDTQYF.

The rearrangement joins TRBV7-9 to TRBJ2-2; D may be TRBD2 (6 bases). Germline values: CDR1 SEHNR, CDR2 FQNEAQ (reference sequence). This CDR3 is 11 amino acids long. Trimming left V 6 bases short and J 7 bases short, with 6 bases between. This CDR3 is CASRGGGELFF. The CDR3 DNA reads TGTGCCAGCAGGGGAGGCGGGGAGCTGTTTTTT.

The V gene is TRBV12-3 or TRBV12-4, the J gene TRBJ2-1, with D maybe TRBD1 (6 bases). V lost 3 bases and J 9 bases, leaving 18 bases between the germline ends. The CDR3 totals 15 residues. CDR3 nucleotides: TGTGCCAGCAGTTTTACAGGGTGGAAGTGGGCTGAGCAGTTCTTC. The encoded protein is CASSFTGWKWAEQFF.

The chain combines TRBV5-1 with TRBJ2-5; possible D gene TRBD1, 7 bases. The germline gives CDR1 SGHRS, CDR2 YFSETQ. The V end lost 5 bases, the J end lost 2 bases, and 16 bases lay between the germline ends. The CDR3 spans 15 residues. CDR3 residues: CASRRGQPGQETQYF. The CDR3 DNA sequence: TGCGCCAGCAGGCGGGGACAGCCGGGGCAAGAGACCCAGTACTTC. The full variable domain, its missing parts supplied by reference TRBV5-1 and TRBJ2-5, is KAGVTQTPRYLIKTRGQQVTLSCSPISGHRSVSWYQQTPGQGLQFLFEYFSETQRNKGNFPGRFSGRQFSNSRSEMNVSTLELGDSALYLCASRRGQPGQETQYFGPGTRLLVL.

This clonotype was recorded at least ten times. The rearrangement uses TRBV5-5 and TRBJ2-7; tentatively, D is TRBD1 or TRBD2 (5 bases each). Germline values: CDR1 SGHKS, CDR2 YYEKEE (reference sequence). The CDR3 contains 14 residues. V gave up 4 bases and J gave up 2 bases, with 13 bases separating them. CDR3 sequence: CASSPNGGPYEQYF. The DNA of the CDR3 is TGTGCCAGCAGCCCGAATGGGGGACCCTACGAGCAGTACTTC.

This clonotype was detected a few times. This rearrangement joins TRBV20-1 to TRBJ1-1, with TRBD1 as a possible D gene (6 bases). Looked up from germline, CDR1 is DFQATT and CDR2 is SNEGSKA (reference sequence). This CDR3 contains 13 residues. Trimming cost V 0 bases and J 11 bases, with 16 bases left between them. CDR3 protein: CSARDGRGEEAFF. CDR3 DNA sequence: TGCAGTGCTAGAGACGGCAGGGGCGAGGAGGCTTTCTTT.

A few counts support this clonotype. The gene calls are TRBV4-2 and TRBJ2-7; 7 bases fit TRBD1. The germline V gene has CDR1 LGHNA and CDR2 YNFKEQ. This CDR3 has 15 residues. V lost 4 bases to trimming and J lost 3 bases; unmatched junction nucleotides: 9. The chain's CDR3 is CASSPSGTVDYEQYF. The CDR3 nucleotides are TGTGCCAGCAGCCCGTCCGGGACAGTAGACTACGAGCAGTACTTC.

The chain uses TRBV15 and TRBJ1-4; D is undetermined. V was pared by 1 base and J by 8 bases, with 8 bases between. Germline assignment: CDR1 LNHNV and CDR2 YYDKDF (reference sequence). There are 13 residues in the CDR3. This CDR3 reads CATSRGAGEKLFF. CDR3 coding DNA: TGTGCCACCAGCAGAGGGGCGGGAGAAAAACTGTTTTTT.

This clonotype was found once. V usage is TRBV14 and J usage is TRBJ1-1, with D unresolved. Germline CDR1 SGHDN, CDR2 FVKESK. CDR3 length: 14 residues. Trimming removed 2 bases from V and 1 base from J, with 8 bases in between. The CDR3 nucleotides read TGTGCCAGCAGCCAAAGTCCGACGAACACTGAAGCTTTCTTT. Translating gives CASSQSPTNTEAFF.

V usage is TRBV7-2 and J usage is TRBJ2-1; 12 bases agree with TRBD2. The CDR3 length is 15 residues. Per germline, CDR1 SGHTA and CDR2 FQGNSA. J gave up 10 bases and V 6 bases, and 10 bases lay outside the gene matches. As DNA, the CDR3 is TGTGCCAGCAGTAGCAACGGACTAGCGGGATACGAGCAGTTCTTC. As protein: CASSSNGLAGYEQFF.

This chain links TRBV15 with TRBJ2-5, with 7 positions matching TRBD1. Unmatched junction bases numbered 5, after V lost 3 bases and J lost 1 base. This CDR3 comprises 15 residues. CDR1 LNHNV and CDR2 YYDKDF come from the germline V gene (reference sequence). The CDR3 loop is CATSSYRGSQETQYF. The CDR3 region has the DNA TGTGCCACCAGCAGCTACAGGGGAAGCCAAGAGACCCAGTACTTC.

The chain is built from TRBV14 and TRBJ2-1; TRBD1 agrees at 8 bases. The CDR3 loop spans 14 amino acids. The trim removed 4 bases at V and 7 bases at J, leaving 6 bases unmatched. Germline V CDR1 and CDR2: SGHDN, FVKESK. The CDR3 loop reads CASSRRTGMNEQFF. The DNA for the CDR3 is TGTGCCAGCAGCCGAAGGACAGGGATGAATGAGCAGTTCTTC. The full variable domain, rest sourced from reference TRBV14 and TRBJ2-1, is EAGVTQFPSHSVIEKGQTVTLRCDPISGHDNLYWYRRVMGKEIKFLLHFVKESKQDESGMPNNRFLAERTGGTYSTLKVQPAELEDSGVYFCASSRRTGMNEQFFGPGTRLTVL.

The V and J genes are TRBV30 and TRBJ2-3; D possibly corresponds to TRBD2 (6 bases). Trimming left V 3 bases short and J 6 bases short, with 13 bases between. Germline V gene data show CDR1 as GTSNPN and CDR2 as SVGIG (reference sequence). The CDR3 is made up of 13 amino acids. CDR3 coding DNA: TGTGCCTGGAGACTAGCTAACTCGGATACGCAGTATTTT. Protein: CAWRLANSDTQYF.

The DNA of the CDR3 is TGTGCCAGCAGTTCCTTAGCGGGAAATGAGGACAATGAGCAGTTCTTC. It encodes CASSSLAGNEDNEQFF. The chain carries TRBV27 and TRBJ2-1, with 8 positions matching TRBD2. V lost 4 bases and J lost 5; bases outside the gene matches: 10. The CDR3 runs 16 residues. Per the germline V gene, CDR1 is MNHEY and CDR2 is SMNVEV (reference sequence).

The chain combines TRBV6-2 or TRBV6-3 with TRBJ1-1; D is perhaps TRBD1 (5 bases). The CDR3 has 13 amino acids. Per germline, CDR1 MNHEY and CDR2 SVGEGT. V was pared by 8 bases and J by 0 bases, with 10 bases between. This CDR3 is CASGDRLNTEAFF. CDR3 bases: TGTGCCAGCGGCGACAGACTGAACACTGAAGCTTTCTTT.

This clonotype has just a few counts. The rearrangement uses TRBV5-1 and TRBJ2-4, with D hard to call. Germline lookup yields CDR1 SGHRS and CDR2 YFSETQ. V was clipped by 2 bases and J by 5 bases, with 11 bases between them. This CDR3 spans 14 amino acids. The CDR3 DNA sequence: TGCGCCAGCAGCTTCGACTTTACAGAAAACATTCAGTACTTC. Translated: CASSFDFTENIQYF.

This clonotype was detected only a few times. The CDR3 sequence: CASSLEAYEQYF. In nucleotides, the CDR3 is TGTGCCAGCAGTTTGGAAGCCTACGAGCAGTACTTC. V gene TRBV6-2 or TRBV6-3 combines with J gene TRBJ2-7; D is unclear. This CDR3 region has 12 residues. Per the germline V gene, CDR1 is MNHEY and CDR2 is SVGEGT. Trimming removed 4 bases at V and 2 bases at J, with 6 bases between.

This clonotype was seen only a few times. V and J are TRBV4-2 and TRBJ2-1, with 7 bases identical to TRBD2. The CDR3 is made up of 16 amino acids. V gave up 3 bases and J gave up 3 bases; unmatched junction bases: 8. Germline V CDR1 and CDR2: LGHNA, YNFKEQ. The CDR3 nucleotides are TGTGCCAGCAGCCACTCAGCGGGGACGATCTACAATGAGCAGTTCTTC. It is translated as CASSHSAGTIYNEQFF.

This clonotype showed up many times. This chain joins TRBV7-9 and TRBJ2-5; D not certain. CDR1 SEHNR and CDR2 FQNEAQ come from the germline V gene (reference sequence). Trimming removed 2 bases from V and 0 bases from J, with 1 base in between. The CDR3 spans 12 residues. CDR3 loop: CASSLHQETQYF. CDR3 DNA sequence: TGTGCCAGCAGCTTACACCAAGAGACCCAGTACTTC.

The chain is built from TRBV29-1 and TRBJ2-7; D possibly corresponds to TRBD2 (8 bases). The CDR3 contains 13 residues. V lost 7 bases to trimming and J lost 2 bases, with 15 bases between them. Germline V gene sequence: CDR1 SQVTM, CDR2 ANQGSEA. The CDR3 is CSAGGDSTYEQYF. The CDR3 bases are TGCAGCGCGGGGGGGGACAGCACCTACGAGCAGTACTTC.

This clonotype turned up a few times. This chain uses TRBV15 with TRBJ2-1; D may be TRBD2 (6 bases). Per the germline V gene, CDR1 is LNHNV and CDR2 is YYDKDF (reference sequence). CDR3 length: 14 amino acids. Trimming shortened V by 1 base and J by 7 bases, and 11 bases separated the two germline ends. CDR3 residues: CATSRGTSQNEQFF. The CDR3 bases are TGTGCCACCAGCAGAGGAACTAGCCAGAATGAGCAGTTCTTC.

This clonotype has a handful of counts. The J gene is TRBJ2-7, the V gene TRBV12-3 or TRBV12-4, with TRBD2 matching 11 bases. The J segment lost 1 base and the V segment lost 3 bases, leaving 2 bases of the junction unmatched. The CDR3 extends over 15 amino acids. This CDR3 reads CASSFRTSGSYEQYF. The DNA of the CDR3 is TGTGCCAGCAGTTTTAGGACTAGCGGGTCCTACGAGCAGTACTTC.

V usage is TRBV30 and J usage is TRBJ2-1, with D unresolved. The CDR3 runs to 13 residues. In germline, CDR1 is GTSNPN, CDR2 SVGIG (reference sequence). V lost 0 bases, J lost 3 bases, and 6 bases lay in between. In nucleotides, the CDR3 is TGTGCCTGGAGTGTACCGGTCTACAATGAGCAGTTCTTC. Amino acids: CAWSVPVYNEQFF.

This clonotype was counted only a few times. The CDR3 sequence is CSVGVRGNEKLFF. Here the CDR3 DNA reads TGCAGCGTTGGAGTCAGGGGTAATGAAAAACTGTTTTTT. V gene TRBV29-1 combines with J gene TRBJ1-4; possible D gene TRBD1, 6 bases. CDR1 is SQVTM, CDR2 ANQGSEA, per germline. The CDR3 contains 13 residues. The V end lost 4 bases, the J end lost 4 bases, and 10 bases lay between the germline ends.

This chain connects TRBV18 to TRBJ1-3, with D unresolved. The CDR3 extends over 17 amino acids. The V gene lost 3 bases and the J gene lost 0 bases, with 15 bases spanning the gap. The germline CDR1 and CDR2 sequences are KGHSH and LQKENI. The CDR3 nucleotides read TGTGCCAGCTCACCGTCCCCCCTCTCCTCCTCTGGAAACACCATATATTTT. Translated, it gives CASSPSPLSSSGNTIYF. The full variable domain, its missing parts supplied by reference TRBV18 and TRBJ1-3, is NAGVMQNPRHLVRRRGQEARLRCSPMKGHSHVYWYRQLPEEGLKFMVYLQKENIIDESGMPKERFSAEFPKEGPSILRIQQVVRGDSAAYFCASSPSPLSSSGNTIYFGEGSWLTVV.